The 18 T cell receptor beta chains presented below share a single source sample, sequenced in a study of cytomegalovirus exposure and HLA in healthy donors. The PCR made use of 60 Vbeta and 13 Jbeta primers. Measured with immunoSEQ multiplex PCR; TCRdb has only the in-frame clones, and not every one. This table holds 90,000 to 110,000 clones, roughly 69% found once. Sequences were obtained from PBMCs. The receptors derive from a woman aged 70-85 years in good health and CMV-seropositive.

The V and J genes are TRBV5-1 and TRBJ2-7; D may be TRBD1 (5 bases). CDR3 length: 15 amino acids. The V gene's germline CDR1 is SGHRS and CDR2 YFSETQ. V lost 3 bases, J lost 5 bases, and 18 bases lay in between. The CDR3 DNA is TGCGCCAGCAGCTCTTCAGGGTACGATTCCCACGAGCAGTACTTC. Translated: CASSSSGYDSHEQYF.

J is TRBJ2-5 and V is TRBV18; the match to TRBD2 covers 11 bases. The junction had 7 bases not matched to a gene; V was cut back by 6 bases and J by 1 base. The V gene's germline CDR1 is KGHSH and CDR2 LQKENI. This CDR3 is built from 16 residues. The CDR3 DNA is TGTGCCAGCTCGAGACGACTAGCGGGGACCCAAGAGACCCAGTACTTC. Its protein is CASSRRLAGTQETQYF.

The chain couples TRBV19 to TRBJ2-1; TRBD2 might be the D (7 bases). The germline V gene has CDR1 LNHDA and CDR2 SQIVND (reference sequence). This CDR3 contains 14 residues. The V end lost 7 bases, the J end lost 8 bases, and 18 bases lay between the germline ends. Written as DNA, the CDR3 is TGTGCCAGTAACTTTGGAGGGGGGGTCGATGAGCAGTTCTTC. It specifies CASNFGGGVDEQFF.

The V gene is TRBV4-3, the J gene TRBJ1-6, with a possible D match to TRBD1 (6 bases). The CDR3 runs 15 residues. CDR1 is LGHNA and CDR2 is YSLEER in the germline V gene. Trimming shortened V by 2 bases and J by 6 bases, and 11 bases separated the two germline ends. CDR3 DNA: TGCGCCAGCAGCCAAACCCGGACAGCTAATTCACCCCTCCACTTT. Amino acids: CASSQTRTANSPLHF.

The J gene is TRBJ2-2, the V gene TRBV2, with D possibly being TRBD2 (5 bases). V shed 3 bases and J shed 7 bases, with 12 bases lying between them. The CDR3 is made up of 14 amino acids. Germline V gene lookup returns CDR1 SNHLY and CDR2 FYNNEI. Here the CDR3 reads CASSEWARGGELFF. CDR3 DNA: TGTGCCAGCAGTGAGTGGGCCCGGGGCGGGGAGCTGTTTTTT.

The chain joins TRBV7-9 to TRBJ1-3, with D possibly being TRBD1 (5 bases). The CDR3 has 16 residues. The germline V gene has CDR1 SEHNR and CDR2 FQNEAQ (reference sequence). The germline V and J ends were trimmed by 0 bases and 2 bases, with 11 bases remaining between them. The CDR3 spells CASSLAAGRTGNTIYF. Written as DNA, the CDR3 is TGTGCCAGCAGCTTAGCAGCAGGGCGGACTGGAAACACCATATATTTT.

The chain is built from TRBV7-8 and TRBJ1-1; no firm D call. Germline-derived CDR1 and CDR2 are SGHVS and FQNEAQ. Deletions cut 2 bases from V and 1 base from J, with 14 bases between. The CDR3 is made up of 16 amino acids. CDR3: CASSLTGLEGNTEAFF. The CDR3 coding sequence is TGTGCCAGCAGCTTAACCGGTTTGGAGGGGAACACTGAAGCTTTCTTT.

For this clone: Other DNA sequences in the sample encode the same CDR3. V and J are TRBV30 and TRBJ2-4; D remains ambiguous. The CDR3 covers 15 residues. Trimming took 0 bases from V and 0 from J, leaving 9 bases between them. From germline, CDR1 is GTSNPN and CDR2 SVGIG (reference sequence). The CDR3 DNA sequence: TGTGCCTGGAGTGTGCTGAACTTAGCCAAAAACATTCAGTACTTC. This gives the protein CAWSVLNLAKNIQYF.

This chain connects TRBV25-1 to TRBJ1-2; D gene ambiguous. This CDR3 contains 15 residues. V gave up 3 bases and J gave up 8 bases, with 19 bases separating them. Germline V lookup: CDR1 MGHDK, CDR2 SYGVNS. The CDR3, as DNA: TGTGCCAGCAGTGAGGGAGGTCGCGCTCTAGGGGGCTACACCTTC. Protein: CASSEGGRALGGYTF.

The rearrangement joins TRBV7-2 to TRBJ1-1; D uncertain. Trimming shortened V by 1 base and J by 1 base, and 7 bases separated the two germline ends. CDR3 size: 14 residues. Germline lookup yields CDR1 SGHTA and CDR2 FQGNSA. The CDR3 DNA reads TGTGCCAGCAGCTTAGTCGGAGGGAACACTGAAGCTTTCTTT. Translating it yields CASSLVGGNTEAFF.

The chain links TRBV6-6 to TRBJ1-2; 8 positions agree with TRBD1. The length of the CDR3 is 14 residues. The germline gives CDR1 MNHNY, CDR2 SVGAGI (reference sequence). With 2 bases clipped from V and 4 bases from J, the junction kept 3 bases outside the gene matches. The CDR3 nucleotides are TGTGCCAGCAGTTACCCAGGGGGCGCCTATGGCTACACCTTC. Translation gives CASSYPGGAYGYTF.

The rearrangement joins TRBV7-3 to TRBJ1-1, with D unresolved. The germline gives CDR1 SGHTA, CDR2 FQGTGA. CDR3 length: 15 residues. V lost 1 base, J lost 3 bases, and 12 bases lay in between. CDR3 DNA: TGTGCCAGCAGCTTAAGTCCTAGGAAGGACACTGAAGCTTTCTTT. Translation gives CASSLSPRKDTEAFF.

This clone has a handful of counts. V gene TRBV12-5 combines with J gene TRBJ1-1; D is uncertain. Trimming stripped 2 bases from V and 0 bases from J, with 10 bases between. Germline CDR1 and CDR2: LGHNT and FRNRAP. The CDR3 runs to 15 residues. Here the CDR3 reads CASGLSHGVNTEAFF. CDR3 DNA: TGTGCTAGTGGTTTGTCACACGGGGTGAACACTGAAGCTTTCTTT.

This clone has only a few counts. The rearrangement joins TRBV10-2 to TRBJ1-5, with D unclear. Between the trimmed V and J ends, which lost 4 bases and 3 bases, there was a span of 10 bases. Germline CDR1 WSHSY, CDR2 SAAADI. The CDR3 has 14 residues. The CDR3 nucleotides are TGCGCCAGCAGTGTGGGGAGACCCAATCAGCCCCAGCATTTT. This gives the protein CASSVGRPNQPQHF.

The V call is TRBV30, the J call TRBJ1-6; no firm D call. V was shortened by 2 bases and J by 10 bases, with 18 bases between the two germline ends. Per the germline V gene, CDR1 is GTSNPN and CDR2 is SVGIG (reference sequence). The CDR3 sequence is 15 residues long. CDR3 in DNA: TGTGCCTGGAGTTTCCCTCCTGGGAGAGGCTCACCCCTCCACTTT. Protein product: CAWSFPPGRGSPLHF.

J is TRBJ2-7 and V is TRBV6-5; 9 bases align to TRBD1. CDR1 is MNHEY, CDR2 SVGAGI, per germline. CDR3 length: 14 amino acids. The V gene end was trimmed by 7 bases and the J gene end by 5 bases; junction bases not matched to a gene: 9. CDR3 DNA sequence: TGTGCCAGCACCCTAGCCGGGACAGGGAACGAGCAGTACTTC. Encoded protein: CASTLAGTGNEQYF.

The chain carries TRBV4-2 and TRBJ2-3, with 13 bases fitting TRBD2. CDR3 length equals 17 residues. Germline values: CDR1 LGHNA, CDR2 YNFKEQ. V gave up 0 bases and J gave up 5 bases; unmatched junction bases: 5. This chain's CDR3 is CASSQDKLAGGKDTQYF. The CDR3 DNA sequence: TGTGCCAGCAGCCAAGATAAACTAGCGGGGGGGAAAGATACGCAGTATTTT.

V and J are TRBV6-6 and TRBJ1-2; D is ambiguous. Germline-derived CDR1 and CDR2 are MNHNY and SVGAGI (reference sequence). This CDR3 comprises 14 residues. V was trimmed by 0 bases and J by 1 base, leaving 6 bases between them. Here the CDR3 reads CASSYSRDNYGYTF. As DNA, the CDR3 is TGTGCCAGCAGTTACTCGCGAGATAACTATGGCTACACCTTC.